The rows below give T cell receptor beta chains drawn from one sample of a study of somatic mutations in cytotoxic T cells in rheumatoid arthritis. The method was immunoSEQ multiplex PCR; TCRdb's version includes in-frame clones alone and lacks a portion of them. The top ten hold roughly a fifth of the sample, which has roughly 18,000 clones, about 73% seen once. Source material: CD8+ T cells sorted from blood. The receptors were sampled from a woman between 55 and 75 years old in good health. The CDR3 runs from the conserved cysteine through the conserved F or W. D genes are given only for firm matches. Size tells how often a clone was seen (once, few, many) or the class of an expanded clone, and some rows leave it out.

TRBV19,few,TRBJ1-1,.,TGTGCCAGTAGTATACTAAGGGCCACCCCGTTGTTCAGGGCTGAAGCTTTCTTT,CASSILRATPLFRAEAFF
TRBV30,.,TRBJ2-1,.,TGTGCCTGGAGTGTAAATGGGAATGAGCAGTTCTTC,CAWSVNGNEQFF
TRBV19,.,TRBJ1-1,.,TGTGCCAGTAGGAGCGTTAGAACTGAAGCTTTCTTT,CASRSVRTEAFF
TRBV5-1,.,TRBJ2-3,.,TGCGCCAGCAGCTTGGGAGATACGCAGTATTTT,CASSLGDTQYF
TRBV6-1,once,TRBJ1-1,.,TGTGCCAGCAGTCACGTAGGCACGGGCACTGAAGCTTTCTTT,CASSHVGTGTEAFF
TRBV6-4,.,TRBJ1-1,.,TGTGCCAGCAGTGACGGTCAAAACACTGAAGCTTTCTTT,CASSDGQNTEAFF
TRBV4-1,.,TRBJ1-1,.,TGCGCCAGCAGCCAAGCCAAGGGGTTGAACACTGAAGCTTTCTTT,CASSQAKGLNTEAFF
TRBV5-5,.,TRBJ2-7,.,TGTGCCAGCAGCTTGGCCGGGAACGAGCAGTACTTC,CASSLAGNEQYF
TRBV2,.,TRBJ1-1,.,TGTGCCAGCAGTGGACCGGGCCGGACAGCTTTCTTT,CASSGPGRTAFF
TRBV27,.,TRBJ1-2,TRBD1,TGTGCCAGCAGTCCAGGAGGGGGCAACTATGGCTACACCTTC,CASSPGGGNYGYTF
TRBV7-9,.,TRBJ1-4,TRBD1,TGTGCCAGCAGCCAACGACAGGGGTATGAAAAACTGTTTTTT,CASSQRQGYEKLFF
TRBV7-2,.,TRBJ2-7,.,TGTGCCAGCAGCTTATCCTACGAGCAGTACTTC,CASSLSYEQYF
TRBV10-3,.,TRBJ1-1,TRBD1,TGTGCCATCAGACTCAAACCGGGACAGGGTCTCACTGAAGCTTTCTTT,CAIRLKPGQGLTEAFF
TRBV19,once,TRBJ1-1,.,TGTGCCAGTACCCATGGGAGGGGTCTGAACACTGAAGCTTTCTTT,CASTHGRGLNTEAFF
TRBV9,.,TRBJ1-1,.,TGTGCCAGCAGCGTTGGGAGGAAGGACAGTAGCACTGAAGCTTTCTTT,CASSVGRKDSSTEAFF
TRBV27,.,TRBJ2-1,.,TGTGCCAGCAGTCCAGAGGACAGATACAATGAGCAGTTCTTC,CASSPEDRYNEQFF
TRBV5-1,.,TRBJ1-1,.,TGCGCCAGCAGCTCGGGGGAAGTCACAACTGAAGCTTTCTTT,CASSSGEVTTEAFF
TRBV4-1,.,TRBJ1-2,TRBD1,TGCGCCAGCAGCCAAGCGGGACAGCTCTATGGCTACACCTTC,CASSQAGQLYGYTF
TRBV4-1,.,TRBJ2-7,.,TGCGCCAGCAGCCAGGAGGACGGGTCCGCCGACGAGCAGTACTTC,CASSQEDGSADEQYF
TRBV5-4,.,TRBJ1-1,.,TGTGCCAGCAGCTTCCGACAGAACACTGAAGCTTTCTTT,CASSFRQNTEAFF
TRBV9,.,TRBJ1-1,TRBD1,TGTGCCAGCAGCGCCCACAGGGGGCTGTACACTGAAGCTTTCTTT,CASSAHRGLYTEAFF
TRBV19,.,TRBJ1-1,.,TGTGCCAGCCTCCGGGACACAAACACTGAAGCTTTCTTT,CASLRDTNTEAFF
TRBV5-5,.,TRBJ2-7,TRBD1,TGTGCCAGCAGCCGGGACAGGGGGAGCTCCTACGAGCAGTACTTC,CASSRDRGSSYEQYF
TRBV6-6,.,TRBJ2-2,.,TGTGCCAGCAGTTACAAGGAGACCCCTGACACCGGGGAGCTGTTTTTT,CASSYKETPDTGELFF
TRBV7-9,.,TRBJ2-1,.,TGTGCCAGCAGCGGACAGGGAGGGTCCTCCTACAATGAGCAGTTCTTC,CASSGQGGSSYNEQFF
TRBV7-9,.,TRBJ1-4,.,TGTGCCAGCAGCTTTGGACCGTACATAGACCGTAATGAAAAACTGTTTTTT,CASSFGPYIDRNEKLFF
TRBV4-1,once,TRBJ2-7,TRBD1,TGCGCCAGCAGCCAAAGCGAGGGGACAGGGTCCTACGAGCAGTACTTC,CASSQSEGTGSYEQYF
TRBV9,.,TRBJ2-1,TRBD2,TGTGCCAGCAGCGTCGGACTAGCGGGAGAGTCCTACAATGAGCAGTTCTTC,CASSVGLAGESYNEQFF
TRBV29-1,.,TRBJ1-4,TRBD1,TGCAGCGTCGATACAGGGGAGGCAAAACTGTTTTTT,CSVDTGEAKLFF
TRBV14,.,TRBJ1-2,.,TGTGCCAGCAGCCTCCTCCCCCGGGATGGCTACACCTTC,CASSLLPRDGYTF
TRBV6-1,.,TRBJ2-3,.,TGTGCCAGCAGTGAAAAATCTGGGGGCGCAGATACGCAGTATTTT,CASSEKSGGADTQYF
TRBV7-9,once,TRBJ2-7,.,TGTGCCAGCAGTATCTCCTACGAGCAGTACTTC,CASSISYEQYF
TRBV27,.,TRBJ1-1,.,TGTGCCAGCAGTTTATCCGCCACAGGGAACACTGAAGCTTTCTTT,CASSLSATGNTEAFF
TRBV7-2,.,TRBJ1-1,TRBD1,TGTGCCAGCAGCTTAGAGTCAGGGGGAGTCACTGAAGCTTTCTTT,CASSLESGGVTEAFF
TRBV30,once,TRBJ1-2,TRBD1,TGTGCCTGGAGTTCTCCCCGGACAGGGCACTATGGCTACACCTTC,CAWSSPRTGHYGYTF
TRBV4-1,.,TRBJ1-1,TRBD1,TGCGCCAGCAGCCAAACAGGGGGCTGGACTGAAGCTTTCTTT,CASSQTGGWTEAFF
TRBV5-1,.,TRBJ2-7,.,TGCGCCAGCAGCAGACGGTCAGCCTCCTACGAGCAGTACTTC,CASSRRSASYEQYF
TRBV30,.,TRBJ2-2,.,TGTGCCTGGAGTCGTCCGGGACGGGAAGCAACCGGGGAGCTGTTTTTT,CAWSRPGREATGELFF
TRBV11-2,.,TRBJ2-7,.,TGTGCCAGCACCCCCAGCACCTTCTACGAGCAGTACTTC,CASTPSTFYEQYF
TRBV7-2,.,TRBJ2-1,.,TGTGCCAGCAGCCGACCGGGACGTGAGCAGTTCTTC,CASSRPGREQFF
TRBV6-1,.,TRBJ2-7,.,TGTGCCAGCAGTGGGACGGGGAAGGCCTACGAGCAGTACTTC,CASSGTGKAYEQYF
TRBV29-1,.,TRBJ1-1,.,TGCAGCGTGGACGAAGCTTTCTTT,CSVDEAFF
TRBV7-9,.,TRBJ1-2,.,TGTGCCAGCGGGGGTGTCTCCTTACTTCACTTC,CASGGVSLLHF
TRBV4-1,once,TRBJ2-7,TRBD2,TGCGCCAGCAGCTGGCGGGAGTTCGGGGACTACGAGCAGTACTTC,CASSWREFGDYEQYF
TRBV6-5,.,TRBJ1-1,.,TGTGCCAGCAGTTATCGTAATCAGGGGAGGACTGAAGCTTTCTTT,CASSYRNQGRTEAFF
TRBV11-2,.,TRBJ1-1,.,TGTGCCAGCAGCTTAGATGGTTGGGGGACCGGCAACGCTGAAGCTTTCTTT,CASSLDGWGTGNAEAFF
TRBV5-8,.,TRBJ2-7,.,TGTGCCAGCAGCTTGGAACAGGGTTCTACCGACGAGCAGTACTTC,CASSLEQGSTDEQYF
TRBV5-1,.,TRBJ2-5,.,TGCGCCAGCAGCTTGGAGGCACCTGCGACGGAGACCCAGTACTTC,CASSLEAPATETQYF